This TCR beta chain stems from a study of beta chain features in type 1 diabetes. Study at large: Patients looked much like healthy donors when it came to age, gender and cell yields. The study examined roughly 110,000,000 sorted cells across all samples. General study findings and limits: Naive, central memory and regulatory TCRB repertoires appeared more similar among patients than healthy donors. More deletions and fewer insertions at VDJ junctions were seen in type 1 diabetes patients.

The authors reverse transcribed all of the isolated RNA, so sequencing captured expressed TCRB transcripts. This table comes from immunoSEQ multiplex PCR, and its TCRdb copy is limited to in-frame clones, with some not included. The profile covers roughly 140,000 clones, with 6.9% appearing a single time and under 1.5% taken by the ten largest. This clone was detected a few times. Its antigen is unknown. V was clipped by 5 bases and J by 0 bases, with 10 bases between them. The CDR3 consists of 15 residues. Germline V CDR1 and CDR2: SGHTA, FQGTGA. This TCR was recovered from a woman younger than 45 in good health. V and J are TRBV7-3 and TRBJ2-2; TRBD1 might be the D (5 bases). The sequencing sample was made of central memory CD4+ T cells from blood. The CDR3 bases are TGTGCCAGCAGCGTCGACAGCTCGAACACCGGGGAGCTGTTTTTT. It specifies CASSVDSSNTGELFF.